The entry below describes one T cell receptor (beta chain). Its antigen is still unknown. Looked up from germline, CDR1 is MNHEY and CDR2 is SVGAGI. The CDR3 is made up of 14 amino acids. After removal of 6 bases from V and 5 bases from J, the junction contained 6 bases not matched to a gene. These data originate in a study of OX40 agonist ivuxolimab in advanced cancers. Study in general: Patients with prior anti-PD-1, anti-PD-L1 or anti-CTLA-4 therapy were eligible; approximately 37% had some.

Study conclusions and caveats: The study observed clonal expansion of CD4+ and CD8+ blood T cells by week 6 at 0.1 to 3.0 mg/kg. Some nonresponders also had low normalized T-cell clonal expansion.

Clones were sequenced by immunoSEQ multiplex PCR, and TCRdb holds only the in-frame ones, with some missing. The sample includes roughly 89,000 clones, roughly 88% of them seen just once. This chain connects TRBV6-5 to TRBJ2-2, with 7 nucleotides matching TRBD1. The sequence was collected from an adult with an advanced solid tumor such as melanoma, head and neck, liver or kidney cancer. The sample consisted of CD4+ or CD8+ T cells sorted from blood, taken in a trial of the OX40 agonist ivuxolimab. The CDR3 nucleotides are TGTGCCAGCAGCCTTTTCAGGGGGACCGGGGAGCTGTTTTTT. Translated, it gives CASSLFRGTGELFF.